The clone carrying this T cell receptor beta chain was seen many times. The entry originates in a study of CD8 T cells in ankylosing spondylitis. As the method for making TCR beta libraries, quantitative 5'-RACE with molecular barcodes was used. Via MiXCR, TCRdb re-called the 5' RACE reads, giving one row per CDR3 protein. The sample lists more than 150,000 distinct CDR3 sequences; around a sixth were seen once. The CDR3 contains 15 residues. The chain employs TRBV3-2 and TRBJ1-2. TRBV3-2 is an annotated pseudogene. The TCR sequence derives from a male donor aged 10-35 years with ankylosing spondylitis or in good health (not recorded which). The sequencing input was blood, either unsorted or a sorted T cell fraction (not recorded which). The chain's CDR3 is CASTPTDFTNYGYTF. The CDR3 DNA is TGTGCCAGCACTCCGACGGACTTTACTAACTATGGCTACACCTTC.